Given below is one T cell receptor beta chain in context. Its antigen is unidentified. These data originate in a study of T cell repertoires in cytomegalovirus infection. Study overall: The authors used CMV epitopes that were HLA-C-restricted (recently identified) and HLA-B-restricted (well studied). Indications of both CMV infection and matching HLA type were provided by public TCR beta signatures. The study, taken as a whole, reports: Frequencies of public TCR beta families were cumulated, and this identified carriers of CMV plus the relevant HLA. Ex vivo responses were dominated by HLA-C-restricted CMV-specific TCR beta clonotypes.

TCRdb re-called the reads with MiXCR, one entry per CDR3 protein. The sample has around 750,000 distinct CDR3 sequences, about 33% seen once; the top ten hold roughly 12%. Germline V gives CDR1 SQVTM, CDR2 ANQGSEA. This CDR3 has 15 amino acids. V was trimmed by 0 bases and J by 5 bases, leaving 16 bases between them. Specimen: cultured CD8+ T cells from PBMCs, collected from culture after CMV antigen stimulation. The chain recombines TRBV29-1 with TRBJ1-2; D is unclear. The sequence derives from a human donor in good health (CMV status not recorded). Some clones in this sample may be carry-over from other donors' samples. CDR3 residues: CSVEDQRSIVYGYTF. CDR3 in DNA: TGCAGCGTTGAAGATCAGAGGAGCATAGTGTATGGCTACACCTTC.